The entry below gives a single T cell receptor beta chain sequence along with its context. The V gene's germline CDR1 is SGHRS and CDR2 YFSETQ. Trimming took off 1 base at V and 6 bases at J, with 8 bases between the two ends. The CDR3 length is 12 residues. This sample was taken from a study of blood T cell repertoires in COVID-19. Background on the study: Acute-phase and convalescent COVID-19 samples originated in the United States, Italy and Spain. PBMCs, B-cell-depleted T cells, or T cells provided the cDNA or gDNA that made up the material.

Under the authors' procedure: How many nucleated cells were present was estimated from reference gene primer amplification. Here immunoSEQ multiplex PCR was the method, and the copy in TCRdb shows in-frame clones only, minus some. Clonal size and the V and J genes are those of that table, whereas D and trimming came from the DNA. The sample has about 36,000 clones, 81% seen once; the top ten hold 35% to 45%. This chain joins TRBV5-1 and TRBJ2-7; D is possibly TRBD1 (5 bases). The clonotype was recovered from a human donor in a cohort sampled during active or convalescent COVID-19. The donor label of this sample is uncertain. Sequenced material: peripheral blood. The CDR3 coding sequence is TGCGCCAGCAGCTTGAAGGGGTTCGAGCAGTACTTC. The encoded protein is CASSLKGFEQYF.